This T cell receptor (beta chain) was recorded in a study of OX40 agonist ivuxolimab in advanced cancers. V lost 11 bases and J lost 0, with 17 bases in between. Germline CDR1 reads MNHNS; CDR2 reads SASEGT. This CDR3 comprises 14 residues. This table comes from immunoSEQ multiplex PCR, and its TCRdb copy is limited to in-frame clones, with some not included. The data contain more than 55,000 clones, around 85% of them seen just once; the ten biggest clones take up approximately 6.1%. This chain uses TRBV6-1 with TRBJ2-7; D call uncertain. This specimen consisted of CD4+ or CD8+ T cells sorted from blood, obtained in a trial of the OX40 agonist ivuxolimab. The receptor was derived from an adult with an advanced solid tumor such as melanoma, head and neck, liver or kidney cancer. CDR3 in DNA: TGTGCCTCCAACCCGGACCCGAACTCCTACGAGCAGTACTTC. Amino acid sequence: CASNPDPNSYEQYF.